Listed below are T cell receptor beta chains from one sample, sequenced in a study of blood T cell repertoires in COVID-19. The repertoire was sequenced with immunoSEQ multiplex PCR; TCRdb's copy has only in-frame clones and lacks some. Of roughly 230,000 clones in the sample, 89% were seen once. Material for sequencing was peripheral blood. These receptors were taken from a woman aged 40-49 years who had recovered from COVID-19. The CDR3 runs from the conserved cysteine through the conserved F or W. The order of the fields is clone size, CDR3 length, D gene, J gene, V gene, CDR3 DNA, CDR3 protein. D genes are given only for firm matches. Clone size is stated in some rows and not others, as once, few, many or a class when expanded.

>NA|16|NA|TRBJ2-2|TRBV19
TGTGCCAGTAGTAACCCGAGATCCGGGGTCACCGGGGAGCTGTTTTTT
CASSNPRSGVTGELFF
>NA|14|TRBD1|TRBJ1-6|TRBV7-6
TGTGCCAGCAGCTTAACAAGGACAGGTCGCCCCCTCCACTTT
CASSLTRTGRPLHF
>NA|16|TRBD1|TRBJ2-1|TRBV5-4
TGTGCCAGCAGGTTCGGGACAGGGAACTCCTACAATGAGCAGTTCTTC
CASRFGTGNSYNEQFF
>NA|14|NA|TRBJ2-7|TRBV6-5
TGTGCCAGCAGGTCGGACACATCTCTCTACGAGCAGTACTTC
CASRSDTSLYEQYF
>NA|16|NA|TRBJ1-3|TRBV7-2
TGTGCCAGCAGCTTAGTCTCGTCAGGGTCTGGAAACACCATATATTTT
CASSLVSSGSGNTIYF
>NA|18|NA|TRBJ2-3|TRBV14
TGTGCCAGCAGCCTCTACGCGGCGCGGGACCCACCCACAGATACGCAGTATTTT
CASSLYAARDPPTDTQYF
>few|15|NA|TRBJ1-5|TRBV5-5
TGTGCCAGCAGTCTGGGCATTCTGAGCAATCAGCCCCAGCATTTT
CASSLGILSNQPQHF
>NA|14|TRBD2|TRBJ2-3|TRBV10-1
TGCGCCAGGGACCTAGCGGGGTGCACGGATACGCAGTATTTT
CARDLAGCTDTQYF
>NA|15|NA|TRBJ2-2|TRBV5-1
TGCGCCAGCACGATAGGGGTCGCGAACACCGGGGAGCTGTTTTTT
CASTIGVANTGELFF
>NA|15|NA|TRBJ2-5|TRBV14
TGTGCCAGCAGCCAAAGAGGGGGGGGAAGAGAGACCCAGTACTTC
CASSQRGGGRETQYF
>few|16|NA|TRBJ2-1|TRBV19
TGTGCCAGTAGTACCCCCGACATGGATAATAACAATGAGCAGTTCTTC
CASSTPDMDNNNEQFF
>NA|14|NA|TRBJ2-3|TRBV3-1/TRBV3-2
TGTGCCAGCAGCCAAGACTTGTACACAGATACGCAGTATTTT
CASSQDLYTDTQYF
>NA|14|NA|TRBJ2-1|TRBV5-1
TGCGCCAGCAGCTTTGACAGTTACTACAATGAGCAGTTCTTC
CASSFDSYYNEQFF
>NA|17|NA|TRBJ2-2|TRBV11-3
TGTGCCAGCAGCTTAACTATCGCAAAAACGAACACCGGGGAGCTGTTTTTT
CASSLTIAKTNTGELFF
>NA|17|TRBD2|TRBJ2-3|TRBV7-2
TGTGCCAGCAGCTTACCTCGTGGGACTAGCGGCACAGATACGCAGTATTTT
CASSLPRGTSGTDTQYF
>NA|13|TRBD2|TRBJ2-1|TRBV28
TGTGCCAGCAGTTGGGTTAGCGGGGGTACTGCGTTCTTC
CASSWVSGGTAFF
>once|13|TRBD1|TRBJ2-5|TRBV5-1
TGCGCCAGCAGCGCGACAGGGTTAGAGACCCAGTACTTC
CASSATGLETQYF
>NA|15|TRBD1|TRBJ2-2|TRBV5-1
TGCGCCAGCAGCTTGGATGGACAGGGGGCCGGGGAGCTGTTTTTT
CASSLDGQGAGELFF
>NA|15|NA|TRBJ2-2|TRBV3-1/TRBV3-2
TGTGCCAGCAGCCGGTTTGGAGGATTGGCCGGGGAGCTGTTTTTT
CASSRFGGLAGELFF
>NA|14|TRBD1|TRBJ2-1|TRBV5-1
TGCGCCAGCCGGACAGGGGGCGCTTACAATGAGCAGTTCTTC
CASRTGGAYNEQFF
>NA|13|TRBD1|TRBJ2-5|TRBV7-9
TGTGCCAGCAGCTGGACAGGAGGAGAGACCCAGTACTTC
CASSWTGGETQYF
>NA|14|TRBD2|TRBJ2-7|TRBV7-9
TGTGCCAGCAGCCCACACGGGGGGGCAACCGAGCAGTACTTC
CASSPHGGATEQYF
>NA|15|TRBD1|TRBJ2-2|TRBV7-9
TGTGCCAGCAGCTATCGGACAGGGGGGACCGGGGAGCTGTTTTTT
CASSYRTGGTGELFF
>NA|17|TRBD1|TRBJ2-2|TRBV7-2
TGTGCCAGCAGCCCCAGGGGGCTAGCAGGAAACACCGGGGAGCTGTTTTTT
CASSPRGLAGNTGELFF
>few|15|TRBD1|TRBJ2-3|TRBV2
TGTGCCAGCAGTGAGGGACAGGGCCTGGGAGATACGCAGTATTTT
CASSEGQGLGDTQYF
>NA|13|TRBD1|TRBJ1-5|TRBV25-1
TGTGCCAGCAGCACAGGGGCAGCTCAGCCCCAGCATTTT
CASSTGAAQPQHF
>NA|15|TRBD1|TRBJ2-1|TRBV27
TGTGCCAGCAGTGTCGACAGGGGTTCCTACAATGAGCAGTTCTTC
CASSVDRGSYNEQFF
>NA|13|NA|TRBJ2-2|TRBV7-2
TGTGCCAGCAGCTCCGCAGGGTCCGGGGAGCTGTTTTTT
CASSSAGSGELFF
>many|13|NA|TRBJ1-2|TRBV6-5
TGTGCCAGCAGTCCTTCCGCCGGGAGTGGCTACACCTTC
CASSPSAGSGYTF
>NA|15|NA|TRBJ1-1|TRBV18
TGTGCCAGCTCACCATCCCCAGGCATGAACACTGAAGCTTTCTTT
CASSPSPGMNTEAFF
>few|16|TRBD1|TRBJ1-1|TRBV11-2
TGTGCCAGCAGCTCCGGACAGGGCCCCTCGGGGACTGAAGCTTTCTTT
CASSSGQGPSGTEAFF
>once|14|NA|TRBJ2-5|TRBV5-4
TGTGCCAGCAGCTTGGCGATCCGAGAGGAGACCCAGTACTTC
CASSLAIREETQYF
>NA|14|NA|TRBJ2-2|TRBV5-1
TGCGCCAACCTGCAGGGAAAGGGCAGCGGGGAGCTGTTTTTT
CANLQGKGSGELFF
>once|13|NA|TRBJ2-5|TRBV5-1
TGCGCCAGCAGCTTGGGCAGACAAGAGACCCAGTACTTC
CASSLGRQETQYF
>NA|17|TRBD2|TRBJ2-1|TRBV9
TGTGCCAGCAGCGGAAGGACTAGCGGGAGGTACGGCGATGAGCAGTTCTTC
CASSGRTSGRYGDEQFF
>NA|16|TRBD2|TRBJ2-1|TRBV7-6
TGTGCCAGCAGCTTAAAGGGCGGGAGCTCCTACAATGAGCAGTTCTTC
CASSLKGGSSYNEQFF
>NA|12|NA|TRBJ2-5|TRBV7-9
TGTGCCAGCAGCTTTTCTCCCGAGACCCAGTACTTC
CASSFSPETQYF
>NA|13|TRBD1|TRBJ2-7|TRBV12-3/TRBV12-4
TGTGCCAGCAGTAGGGGACAGAACTACGAGCAGTACTTC
CASSRGQNYEQYF
>NA|13|TRBD1|TRBJ2-5|TRBV5-6
TGTGCCAGCAGCGGGACAGGGATGGCGACCCAGTACTTC
CASSGTGMATQYF
>NA|14|TRBD1|TRBJ1-2|TRBV3-1/TRBV3-2
TGTGCCAGCAGTCGACAGGGATCTACCTATGGCTACACCTTC
CASSRQGSTYGYTF
>NA|14|TRBD2|TRBJ2-3|TRBV19
TGTGCCAGTAGTAGGGGGACTACTGCAGATACGCAGTATTTT
CASSRGTTADTQYF
>NA|13|NA|TRBJ1-5|TRBV6-6
TGTGCCAGCCGAAACCCGGGAGGTCAGCCCCAGCATTTT
CASRNPGGQPQHF
>NA|15|NA|TRBJ2-1|TRBV2
TGTGCCACCCGGGACTCTACGAGCTCCTACAATGAGCAGTTCTTC
CATRDSTSSYNEQFF
>NA|16|TRBD2|TRBJ2-3|TRBV5-1
TGCGCCAGCAGCTTCTTTAGCGGGGACTCCACAGATACGCAGTATTTT
CASSFFSGDSTDTQYF
>NA|14|NA|TRBJ2-3|TRBV12-5
TGTGCTAGTGGTTTCATGACTAACACAGATACGCAGTATTTT
CASGFMTNTDTQYF
>NA|15|TRBD2|TRBJ2-1|TRBV6-1
TGTGCCAGCAGTGATCTTGCGGGGGACTACAATGAGCAGTTCTTC
CASSDLAGDYNEQFF
>NA|14|TRBD2|TRBJ2-3|TRBV7-7
TGTGCCAGCAGCTCGGACGGGGGGGCAGATACGCAGTATTTT
CASSSDGGADTQYF